This T cell receptor beta chain was captured by sequencing in a study of Graves' ophthalmopathy and Graves' hyperthyroidism (dated by TCRdb to 2017 to 2018). Regarding the study in general: Peripheral blood was collected at initial diagnosis, prior to any treatment. The study used TCR beta repertoire signatures to distinguish Graves' ophthalmopathy from Graves' hyperthyroidism and to predict progression to ophthalmopathy. In total, approximately 130 blood samples were TCR-sequenced: approximately 42 ophthalmopathy, around 75 hyperthyroidism and roughly 17 hyperthyroidism-to-ophthalmopathy patients. To explore V-J signatures distinguishing ophthalmopathy from hyperthyroidism, a discovery set of about a hundred patients (about 43 ophthalmopathy, 57 stable hyperthyroidism) was enrolled. An independent validation cohort comprised 18 to 20 hyperthyroidism patients and roughly 15 patients who later progressed from hyperthyroidism to ophthalmopathy. T-cell repertoires of thyroid tissue and blood were compared in several hyperthyroidism patients. Once sampling was done, hyperthyroidism patients were given methimazole at a starting dose of 30 mg daily, while ophthalmopathy patients were given high-dose intravenous methylprednisolone. Overall study results and their limits: In validation, the model predicted ophthalmopathy progression with more than 55% sensitivity and about 73% specificity; 12 predicted patients were CT-confirmed with GO in a median of around 6.5 months. In cross-validation, the 13-signature model distinguished ophthalmopathy from stable hyperthyroidism with roughly 90% sensitivity and nearly 82% specificity, and in the test set the corresponding values were approximately 80% and 68%. Sample size was not predetermined statistically, and investigators were not blinded to group allocation. Most expanded thyroid clonotypes with frequency above 0.001 were also detected in blood, suggesting blood repertoires may reflect the thyroid immune response.

For repertoire sequencing, the TCR beta CDR3 regions were amplified from RNA transcripts. The first round was an RT-PCR using HTBI primers with the Qiagen OneStep RT-PCR kit, and this first round was followed by a second-round multiplex PCR, then size selection and purification. Libraries were sequenced paired-end with 100 bp reads on an Illumina HiSeq2000. On the study's bioinformatics: SOAPnuke was used to process the reads, throwing out any read that had adapters, had uncalled bases, had a mean Phred below 15, or lacked an exact constant-primer or identifier match. High-quality paired reads were merged with COPE v1.2.5. Each unique nucleotide sequence was treated as a clonotype, and MiTCR v1.1 was used to align the clonotypes to the IMGT TRB V, D and J references. The analysis was limited to V-J combinations with a frequency above 0.0001, which together covered 99% to 99.2% of the repertoires. For each V-J combination, a TCR clonal expansion and chaos score was defined as F50 clonal expansion divided by the chaos observed in the TCRdist matrix. Features were reduced by Welch's t-statistics and random forest to about a dozen V-J combinations, which fed a naive Bayes classifier. The Morisita-Horn index was used to measure how similar the thyroid and blood repertoires were. TCRdb itself trimmed the public reads at Q25 with fastp, ran MiXCR and retained productive beta chains. A single entry per CDR3 protein holds the most common genes and DNA from its merged rows. None of the V and J calls come from the authors' own analysis; TCRdb made them. This sample lists roughly 300,000 distinct CDR3 sequences; 15% to 20% were detected once. The ten largest clones take up more than 9% of the sample.

Ophthalmopathy patients had moderately to severely active disease, Clinical Activity Score of at least 3, NOSPECS grade of at least 4, and disease duration under 3 months. Patients with other autoimmune diseases, uncontrolled infections, pregnancy or lactation were excluded. Diagnosis was based on clinical symptoms, serum thyroxine, TRAb, thyroid ultrasound and orbital computed tomography. Ficoll-Paque density gradient centrifugation was used to isolate PBMCs from under 11 ml of fresh peripheral blood. Total RNA was extracted with Trizol reagent and quality-checked on an Agilent 2100 Bioanalyzer. The CDR3 holds 11 amino acids from the cysteine to the phenylalanine. The sequence is cut down to CDR3 DNA, 33 bases in frame from base 1. After removal of 2 bases from V and 13 bases from J, the junction retains 4 bases not matched to a gene. This clonotype was recorded many times. Which antigen it targets is not known. Base qualities are not at hand, and no much larger clone is one base apart.

The sequencing input was peripheral blood. The chain was built from TRBV12-3 or TRBV12-4 and TRBJ2-7, with 8 bases matching TRBD2. The sequence derives from an adult man with Graves' ophthalmopathy. CDR3 loop: CASSLSGRFYF. The bases read TGTGCCAGCAGTTTAAGCGGGAGATTTTACTTC.